A single sample gave rise to the 7 T cell receptor beta chains below, sequenced in a study of blood T cell repertoires in COVID-19. TCRdb's table, derived via immunoSEQ multiplex PCR, lists solely in-frame clones and lacks some. The table records around 170,000 clones, around nine tenths of them present only once. Sample: peripheral blood. The receptors stem from a man in his sixties with COVID-19, enrolled during active disease.

This chain uses TRBV6-6 with TRBJ1-2; D is perhaps TRBD1 (6 bases). V lost 4 bases, J lost 4 bases, and 19 bases lay in between. The CDR3 is 16 residues long. The germline V gene encodes CDR1 MNHNY and CDR2 SVGAGI (reference sequence). CDR3 in DNA: TGTGCCAGCAGTTCCCCTCACCCGGGGGGCCCCTATGGCTACACCTTC. This translates into CASSSPHPGGPYGYTF.

The chain links TRBV12-5 to TRBJ2-5; D is perhaps TRBD1 (6 bases). Germline CDR1 is LGHNT and CDR2 is FRNRAP. The length of the CDR3 is 14 residues. The ends were cut back, 6 bases at V and 3 bases at J, with 14 bases in the middle. The CDR3 region has the DNA TGTGCTAGTGGCAGAGGGGGAGTGGAAGAGACCCAGTACTTC. It is translated as CASGRGGVEETQYF.

Written as DNA, the CDR3 is TGTGCCAGCAGTTCCCTTTGGCTCTCGAACACTGAAGCTTTCTTT. Translating gives CASSSLWLSNTEAFF. The chain is built from TRBV27 and TRBJ1-1; unclear D gene. CDR1 is MNHEY, CDR2 SMNVEV, per germline (reference sequence). V shed 4 bases and J shed 1 base, with 13 bases lying between them. This CDR3 has 15 amino acids.

The chain uses TRBV5-1 and TRBJ1-4; a possible D gene is TRBD1 (6 bases). Germline CDR1 SGHRS, CDR2 YFSETQ. This CDR3 contains 16 residues. Trimming cost V 0 bases and J 5 bases, with 14 bases left between them. The CDR3 here is CASSLAVGASNEKLFF. CDR3 DNA: TGCGCCAGCAGCTTGGCCGTGGGGGCTTCAAATGAAAAACTGTTTTTT.

This clone has a single count. J is TRBJ1-2 and V is TRBV11-3, with D unclear. The CDR3 spans 16 residues. Trimming removed 1 base at V and 5 bases at J, with 17 bases between. Germline CDR1 SGHNT, CDR2 YENEEA. The CDR3 here is CASSLGMRVLSYGYTF. In DNA, the CDR3 is TGTGCCAGCAGCTTAGGTATGCGGGTACTTAGTTATGGCTACACCTTC.

This chain links TRBV6-2 or TRBV6-3 with TRBJ1-1, with a weak D call TRBD1 (6 bases). The CDR3 totals 15 residues. Trimming removed 5 bases at V and 3 bases at J, with 16 bases between. Germline V lookup: CDR1 MNHEY, CDR2 SVGEGT. Here the CDR3 reads CASSAQGMKYTEAFF. CDR3 sequence (DNA): TGTGCCAGCAGTGCCCAGGGGATGAAGTACACTGAAGCTTTCTTT.

This clone was detected once. This chain links TRBV6-2 or TRBV6-3 with TRBJ2-7; 8 nucleotides match TRBD1. In germline, CDR1 is MNHEY, CDR2 SVGEGT. This CDR3 has 14 amino acids. V lost 4 bases, J lost 2 bases, and 4 bases stayed unmatched. DNA of the CDR3: TGTGCCAGCAGTTCAGGACAGGGTCCCTACGAGCAGTACTTC. Translated, it gives CASSSGQGPYEQYF.